The rows below give T cell receptor beta chains drawn from one sample of a study of neoadjuvant anti-PD-1 for oral cavity cancer. Only in-frame clones appear in the TCRdb table, and some are missing; sequencing was by immunoSEQ multiplex PCR. The sample carries several thousand clones, around three fifths recorded once. The sample here was PBMCs, taken after nivolumab (anti-PD-1) treatment. These receptors all come from a person between 40 and 85 years old with oral cavity squamous cell carcinoma. The CDR3 runs from the conserved cysteine through the conserved F or W. A D gene is named only where the DNA matches it firmly. The listing skips clone size in some rows; elsewhere it reads once, few, many or a size class.

v_call: TRBV5-6
d_call: -
clone_size: few
j_call: TRBJ1-2
cdr3_nt: -
cdr3_aa: CASSLTVGGGSTF

v_call: TRBV7-9
d_call: -
clone_size: -
j_call: TRBJ1-1
cdr3_nt: TGTGCCAGCAGGTCCCCCTGGGAGGTAACTGAAGCTTTCTTT
cdr3_aa: CASRSPWEVTEAFF

v_call: TRBV2
d_call: -
clone_size: -
j_call: TRBJ2-2
cdr3_nt: TGTGCCAGCAGTGAGGGCACCTACACCGGGGAGCTGTTTTTT
cdr3_aa: CASSEGTYTGELFF

v_call: TRBV11-2
d_call: -
clone_size: -
j_call: TRBJ2-1
cdr3_nt: TGTGCCAGCAGCCCCTTAGGGCGGGGCCCTAACAATGAGCAGTTCTTC
cdr3_aa: CASSPLGRGPNNEQFF

v_call: TRBV5-1
d_call: -
clone_size: -
j_call: TRBJ1-4
cdr3_nt: TGCGCCAGCAGCTGGGGACCCCTGGGAGAAAAACTGTTTTTT
cdr3_aa: CASSWGPLGEKLFF

v_call: TRBV2
d_call: -
clone_size: once
j_call: TRBJ2-6
cdr3_nt: TGTGCCAGCAGTGGTACAGGCTCTGGGGCCAACGTCCTGACTTTC
cdr3_aa: CASSGTGSGANVLTF

v_call: TRBV4-1
d_call: -
clone_size: few
j_call: TRBJ2-3
cdr3_nt: TGCGCCAGCAGCCAAGTTATGTCAGTCTCTAGCACAGATACGCAGTATTTT
cdr3_aa: CASSQVMSVSSTDTQYF

v_call: TRBV4-2
d_call: TRBD2
clone_size: -
j_call: TRBJ2-3
cdr3_nt: TGTGCCAGCAGCCAAACTGAAGCGGGGGCCTCCACAGATACGCAGTATTTT
cdr3_aa: CASSQTEAGASTDTQYF

v_call: TRBV27
d_call: TRBD2
clone_size: -
j_call: TRBJ2-7
cdr3_nt: TGTGCCAGCAGTTTACATAGCGGGAGAGACGAGCAGTACTTC
cdr3_aa: CASSLHSGRDEQYF

v_call: TRBV20-1
d_call: -
clone_size: -
j_call: TRBJ2-7
cdr3_nt: TGCAGTGCCGCAGGCAACGAGCAGTACTTC
cdr3_aa: CSAAGNEQYF

v_call: TRBV6-6
d_call: -
clone_size: few
j_call: TRBJ1-6
cdr3_nt: TGTGCCAGCAGTCCCGCAGGGATGTCACCCCTCCACTTT
cdr3_aa: CASSPAGMSPLHF

v_call: TRBV5-1
d_call: -
clone_size: -
j_call: TRBJ2-3
cdr3_nt: TGCGCCAGCAGCTTGGGGCGGGTACAGGGCACAGATACGCAGTATTTT
cdr3_aa: CASSLGRVQGTDTQYF